This TCR beta chain was sequenced in a study of graft-versus-host responses after intestinal transplantation. Study results and limitations: The marrow of recipients harbored GvH clones, and ileum or blood showed some of them first.

With respect to this clone: The antigen is undetermined.

This CDR3 comprises 14 residues. Germline CDR1 and CDR2: SQVTM and ANQGSEA. With 0 bases removed from V and 9 bases from J, the gap between germline ends came to 15 bases. Here immunoSEQ multiplex PCR was the method, and the copy in TCRdb shows in-frame clones only, minus some. The sample includes over 65,000 clones, approximately 90% of them seen just once. The material sequenced was unstimulated CD8+ T cells sorted from spleen or lymph node cells, taken before transplant. This chain connects TRBV29-1 to TRBJ2-1; TRBD1 might be the D (6 bases). The receptor was isolated from a human donor who was the organ donor for an intestinal transplant. In DNA form, the CDR3 reads TGCAGCGTTGAAGAGGGGGCTCGGGACGGTGAGCAGTTCTTC. Its protein is CSVEEGARDGEQFF.